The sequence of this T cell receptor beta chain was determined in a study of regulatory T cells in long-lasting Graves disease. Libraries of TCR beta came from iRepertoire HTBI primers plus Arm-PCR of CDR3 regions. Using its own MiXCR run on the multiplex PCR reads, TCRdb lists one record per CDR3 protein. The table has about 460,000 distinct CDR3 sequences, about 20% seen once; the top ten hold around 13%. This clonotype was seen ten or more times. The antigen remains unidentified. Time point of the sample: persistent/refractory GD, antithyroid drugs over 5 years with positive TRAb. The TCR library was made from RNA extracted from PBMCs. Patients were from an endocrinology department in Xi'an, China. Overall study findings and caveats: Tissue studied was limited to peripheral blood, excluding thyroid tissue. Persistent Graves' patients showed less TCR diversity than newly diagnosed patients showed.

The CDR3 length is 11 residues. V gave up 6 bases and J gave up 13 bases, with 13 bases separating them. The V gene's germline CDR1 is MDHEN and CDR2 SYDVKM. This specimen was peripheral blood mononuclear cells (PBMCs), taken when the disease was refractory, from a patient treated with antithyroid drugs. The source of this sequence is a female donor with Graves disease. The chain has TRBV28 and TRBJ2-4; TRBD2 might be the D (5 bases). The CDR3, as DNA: TGTGCCAGCAGCTTAGGCCCGGGACAGTACTTC. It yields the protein CASSLGPGQYF.